This T cell receptor (beta chain) was observed in a study of cytomegalovirus exposure and HLA in healthy donors. The germline gives CDR1 SEHNR, CDR2 FQNEAQ (reference sequence). Deletions cut 2 bases from V and 1 base from J, with 5 bases between. This CDR3 is built from 13 residues. The assay was immunoSEQ multiplex PCR, and TCRdb's table has in-frame clones only and misses some. The sample lists 70,000 to 80,000 clones, approximately 93% occurring once. V usage is TRBV7-9 and J usage is TRBJ1-1; D remains unclear. What was sequenced was PBMCs. This TCR derives from a woman aged 18-29 years in good health and CMV-seropositive. As DNA, the CDR3 is TGTGCCAGCAGCTTACCTCCGAACACTGAAGCTTTCTTT. Translated: CASSLPPNTEAFF. The whole variable domain, remainder taken from reference TRBV7-9 and TRBJ1-1, is DTGVSQNPRHKITKRGQNVTFRCDPISEHNRLYWYRQTLGQGPEFLTYFQNEAQLEKSRLLSDRFSAERPKGSFSTLEIQRTEQGDSAMYLCASSLPPNTEAFFGQGTRLTVV.